A selection of T cell receptor beta chains follows, all from one sample in a study of immune evolution from preneoplasia to lung adenocarcinoma. Sequencing used immunoSEQ multiplex PCR; TCRdb keeps in-frame clones, though not all of them. The sample lists several thousand clones; about four fifths were seen once. The source material was FFPE normal lung tissue adjacent to the tumor. The receptor set was obtained from a person aged 45-69 years with lung adenocarcinoma. Both conserved end residues are part of each CDR3. The D gene is left open where the match is weak. Expanded clones are given a class, and other clones once, few, many or no size at all.

D: TRBD1
size: .
J: TRBJ1-1
V: TRBV10-3
CDR3: CAIGDSLLGNTEAFF
DNA: TGTGCCATCGGGGACAGCCTCTTGGGGAACACTGAAGCTTTCTTT

D: .
size: .
J: TRBJ1-3
V: TRBV2
CDR3: CASSEASSGNTIYF
DNA: TGTGCCAGCAGTGAGGCGAGCTCTGGAAACACCATATATTTT

D: .
size: .
J: TRBJ2-7
V: TRBV9
CDR3: CASSGSGGNFYEQYF
DNA: TGTGCCAGCAGCGGGTCAGGCGGGAATTTTTACGAGCAGTACTTC

D: .
size: .
J: TRBJ1-6
V: TRBV6-1
CDR3: CASSDGAGGNSPLHF
DNA: TGTGCCAGCAGTGATGGGGCCGGGGGTAATTCACCCCTCCACTTT

D: .
size: few
J: TRBJ1-5
V: TRBV4-3
CDR3: CASSQDVAGNQPQHF
DNA: TGCGCCAGCAGCCAAGATGTTGCAGGCAATCAGCCCCAGCATTTT

D: TRBD2
size: .
J: TRBJ2-3
V: TRBV28
CDR3: CASSSFRAGITDTQYF
DNA: TGTGCCAGCAGTTCATTCCGAGCGGGAATCACAGATACGCAGTATTTT

D: .
size: .
J: TRBJ1-5
V: TRBV28
CDR3: CASIPRVNQPQHF
DNA: TGTGCCAGCATTCCCAGGGTCAATCAGCCCCAGCATTTT

D: .
size: .
J: TRBJ2-1
V: TRBV9
CDR3: CASSPQGSSYNEQFF
DNA: TGTGCCAGCAGCCCCCAGGGGAGCTCCTACAATGAGCAGTTCTTC

D: .
size: .
J: TRBJ2-5
V: TRBV7-2
CDR3: CASSERWRSETQYF
DNA: TGTGCCAGCAGCGAGAGGTGGAGAAGCGAGACCCAGTACTTC

D: .
size: .
J: TRBJ2-5
V: TRBV5-6
CDR3: CASSFDVGQQETQYF
DNA: TGTGCCAGCAGCTTTGATGTGGGGCAGCAAGAGACCCAGTACTTC

D: .
size: .
J: TRBJ2-1
V: TRBV20-1
CDR3: CSATGGVEQFF
DNA: TGCAGTGCCACAGGCGGGGTTGAGCAGTTCTTC

D: .
size: .
J: TRBJ2-3
V: TRBV30
CDR3: CAWLNSFRPTDTQYF
DNA: TGTGCCTGGCTCAACTCATTTAGGCCCACAGATACGCAGTATTTT

D: .
size: .
J: TRBJ2-1
V: TRBV7-7
CDR3: CASSLDRGLNEQFF
DNA: TGTGCTAGCAGCCTGGATCGGGGTCTTAATGAGCAGTTCTTC

D: TRBD2
size: .
J: TRBJ2-7
V: TRBV4-2
CDR3: CASSQSSGGMNEQYF
DNA: TGTGCCAGCAGCCAATCTAGCGGGGGGATGAACGAGCAGTACTTC

D: .
size: .
J: TRBJ2-7
V: TRBV5-4
CDR3: CASSLATEYEQYF
DNA: TGTGCCAGCAGCTTGGCGACAGAATACGAGCAGTACTTC

D: .
size: .
J: TRBJ1-3
V: TRBV7-2
CDR3: CASSSLLNTIYF
DNA: TGTGCCAGCAGCTCACTTTTAAACACCATATATTTT

D: .
size: .
J: TRBJ2-5
V: TRBV10-2
CDR3: CASSVAGWGQETQYF
DNA: TGCGCCAGCAGTGTGGCAGGGTGGGGGCAGGAGACCCAGTACTTC

D: TRBD2
size: .
J: TRBJ2-3
V: TRBV4-2
CDR3: CASSQPVAGEVTDTQYF
DNA: TGTGCCAGCAGCCAACCCGTAGCGGGAGAGGTAACAGATACGCAGTATTTT

D: .
size: few
J: TRBJ2-3
V: TRBV20-1
CDR3: CSARDDTQYF
DNA: TGCAGTGCTAGGGATGATACGCAGTATTTT

D: .
size: once
J: TRBJ1-1
V: TRBV27
CDR3: CASFDRRNTEAFF
DNA: TGTGCCAGCTTTGACAGGAGGAACACTGAAGCTTTCTTT

D: .
size: .
J: TRBJ1-4
V: TRBV5-1
CDR3: CASSYRGPNEKLFF
DNA: TGCGCCAGCAGCTACAGAGGTCCTAATGAAAAACTGTTTTTT

D: .
size: .
J: TRBJ2-7
V: TRBV5-6
CDR3: CASSFGDVAYEQYF
DNA: TGTGCCAGCAGCTTTGGGGACGTGGCCTACGAGCAGTACTTC